This T cell receptor (beta chain) is drawn from a study of blood T cell repertoires in COVID-19. Study information: Acute-phase and convalescent COVID-19 samples originated in the United States, Italy and Spain. T cells, B-cell-depleted T cells, or PBMCs provided the cDNA or gDNA that served as material.

Germline V gene lookup returns CDR1 SGHTA and CDR2 FQGNSA. CDR3 length equals 18 residues. The J segment lost 0 bases and the V segment lost 3 bases, leaving 9 bases of the junction unmatched. Sequencing used immunoSEQ multiplex PCR; TCRdb keeps in-frame clones, though not all of them. The sample consists of approximately 110,000 clones, more than 85% of them appearing once. The chain joins TRBV7-2 to TRBJ2-1, with 9 bases identical to TRBD2. The sequenced sample consisted of peripheral blood. This TCR was sampled from a man in his fifties or sixties with COVID-19, enrolled during active disease. The CDR3 DNA is TGTGCCAGCAGCTTTAGCCAGCTAGCGGGACCCTCCTACAATGAGCAGTTCTTC. It is translated as CASSFSQLAGPSYNEQFF.